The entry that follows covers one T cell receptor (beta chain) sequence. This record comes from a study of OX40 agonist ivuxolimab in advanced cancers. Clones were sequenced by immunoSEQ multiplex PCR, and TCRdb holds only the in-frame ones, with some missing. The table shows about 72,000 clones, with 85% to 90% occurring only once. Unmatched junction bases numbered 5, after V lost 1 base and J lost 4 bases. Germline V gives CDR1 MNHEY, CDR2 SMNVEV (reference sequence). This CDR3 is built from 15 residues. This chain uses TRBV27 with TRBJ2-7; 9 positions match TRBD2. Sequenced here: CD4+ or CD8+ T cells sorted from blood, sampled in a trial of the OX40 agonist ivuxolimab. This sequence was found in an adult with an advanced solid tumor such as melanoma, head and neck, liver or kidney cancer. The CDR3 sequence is CASSLFSSGKYEQYF. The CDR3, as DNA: TGTGCCAGCAGTTTATTCTCTAGCGGGAAGTACGAGCAGTACTTC.